Following are 27 T cell receptor beta chains from one sample sequenced in a study of T-cell reconstitution after alpha-beta-depleted transplantation in children. Unique molecular identifiers featured in how the TCRbeta library was prepared. TCRdb passed the PCR reads through MiXCR, listing each CDR3 protein once. This table has about a million distinct CDR3 sequences, 25% to 35% appearing once. This material consisted of PBMCs, mostly from graft donor cells, taken 360 days after TCRalphabeta/CD19-depleted stem cell transplant. Every receptor here comes from a boy under three years old who had a stem cell transplant for SCID, so the T cells may come from the graft donor.

This chain joins TRBV5-1 and TRBJ2-5; 10 bases are shared with TRBD2. The CDR3 runs 17 residues. CDR1 is SGHRS, CDR2 YFSETQ, per germline. The ends lost 2 bases at V and 2 bases at J; junction bases unmatched: 9. CDR3 in DNA: TGCGCCAGCAGCTTCTTCCGGACTAGCGGACAACAAGAGACCCAGTACTTC. Protein product: CASSFFRTSGQQETQYF.

V and J are TRBV5-1 and TRBJ2-7, with TRBD1 matching 8 bases. The germline CDR1 and CDR2 sequences are SGHRS and YFSETQ. After removal of 6 bases from V and 7 bases from J, the junction contained 18 bases not matched to a gene. This CDR3 spans 16 amino acids. CDR3 nucleotides: TGCGCCAGCACCCGGAGTCGTGGACAGGGTTTGGAGGAGCAGTACTTC. It translates to CASTRSRGQGLEEQYF.

J is TRBJ2-3 and V is TRBV5-1; D is ambiguous. This CDR3 region has 13 residues. Germline CDR1 SGHRS, CDR2 YFSETQ. Deletions cut 4 bases from V and 5 bases from J, with 11 bases between. The CDR3 nucleotides read TGCGCCAGCAGCACCTCGCTGGGAGATACGCAGTATTTT. Its translation: CASSTSLGDTQYF. Drawing the rest from reference TRBV5-1 and TRBJ2-3, the complete variable domain is KAGVTQTPRYLIKTRGQQVTLSCSPISGHRSVSWYQQTPGQGLQFLFEYFSETQRNKGNFPGRFSGRQFSNSRSEMNVSTLELGDSALYLCASSTSLGDTQYFGPGTRLTVL.

This clonotype was recorded at least ten times. This rearrangement joins TRBV28 to TRBJ2-1, with a tentative D call TRBD1 (6 bases). Germline V gives CDR1 MDHEN, CDR2 SYDVKM. CDR3 length equals 16 residues. The V and J ends lost 5 bases and 9 bases respectively, with 23 bases between them. The chain's CDR3 is CASSTDRHKNRGEQFF. CDR3 DNA sequence: TGTGCCAGCAGTACGGACAGACACAAAAATAGGGGTGAGCAGTTCTTC.

This clonotype occurred a few times. The genes are TRBV10-3 and TRBJ2-2, with a tentative D call TRBD2 (6 bases). This CDR3 region has 17 residues. Between the trimmed V and J ends, which lost 0 bases and 0 bases, there was a span of 11 bases. Germline V gene lookup returns CDR1 ENHRY and CDR2 SYGVKD. CDR3 amino acids: CAISESLRLANTGELFF. The CDR3 region has the DNA TGTGCCATCAGTGAGTCTTTAAGACTAGCGAACACCGGGGAGCTGTTTTTT.

This clonotype was observed a handful of times. DNA of the CDR3: TGTGCCAGTAGTATAGGACAGGGGGAGCAGTACTTC. Translation: CASSIGQGEQYF. This chain connects TRBV19 to TRBJ2-7, with 8 positions matching TRBD1. Germline loops: CDR1 LNHDA, CDR2 SQIVND (reference sequence). V lost 1 base to trimming and J lost 7 bases; unmatched junction nucleotides: 0. This CDR3 spans 12 amino acids.

This clonotype was detected only a few times. The rearrangement joins TRBV12-3 or TRBV12-4 to TRBJ2-7, with D possibly being TRBD2 (5 bases). V lost 6 bases and J lost 1, with 10 bases in between. The CDR3 loop spans 13 amino acids. CDR3 in amino acids: CASRFGISYEQYF. The CDR3 nucleotides are TGTGCCAGCAGATTCGGGATTTCCTACGAGCAGTACTTC.

V usage is TRBV6-5 and J usage is TRBJ2-1; 12 bases match TRBD2. Trimming took 2 bases from V and 1 from J; bases not matched to a gene: 9. The CDR3 sequence is 19 residues long. Germline V gene data show CDR1 as MNHEY and CDR2 as SVGAGI. This chain's CDR3 is CASSYRRLAGVQSYNEQFF. CDR3 DNA: TGTGCCAGCAGTTACCGTAGACTAGCGGGGGTGCAATCCTACAATGAGCAGTTCTTC.

This clonotype showed up just a few times. The V and J genes are TRBV5-1 and TRBJ2-1, with D possibly TRBD1 on 5 matching bases. The V gene lost 2 bases and the J gene lost 7 bases, with 13 bases spanning the gap. Germline V CDR1 and CDR2: SGHRS, YFSETQ. The CDR3 has 14 residues. Here the CDR3 DNA reads TGCGCCAGCAGCTTAAGGACAATTGCGAATGAGCAGTTCTTC. It is translated as CASSLRTIANEQFF.

The rearrangement links TRBV10-3 to TRBJ1-1; weak D call: TRBD1 (5 bases). V was pared by 4 bases and J by 0 bases, with 9 bases between. This CDR3 has 14 amino acids. The V gene's germline CDR1 is ENHRY and CDR2 SYGVKD. CDR3 coding DNA: TGTGCCATCAGTGGGGGACGGTTGAACACTGAAGCTTTCTTT. It encodes CAISGGRLNTEAFF.

The rearrangement joins TRBV4-3 to TRBJ2-7, with D possibly matching TRBD2 (5 bases). This CDR3 spans 14 amino acids. Germline CDR1 reads LGHNA; CDR2 reads YSLEER. V was shortened by 0 bases and J by 6 bases, with 12 bases between the two germline ends. The CDR3, as DNA: TGCGCCAGCAGCCAAGAATGGAGGTGGGGCGAGCAGTACTTC. The encoded protein is CASSQEWRWGEQYF.

This clonotype was seen only a few times. The chain recombines TRBV9 with TRBJ2-5; 11 bases are shared with TRBD2. Losses at the gene ends were 0 bases for V and 1 base for J; bases not matched to a gene: 2. The CDR3 totals 16 residues. Germline values: CDR1 SGDLS, CDR2 YYNGEE. The CDR3 region is CASSVGLAGIQETQYF. In DNA form, the CDR3 reads TGTGCCAGCAGCGTAGGACTAGCGGGGATCCAAGAGACCCAGTACTTC.

The chain uses TRBV6-2 or TRBV6-3 and TRBJ2-2; 7 bases map to TRBD1. Germline CDR1 reads MNHEY; CDR2 reads SVGEGT. This CDR3 spans 14 amino acids. V was clipped by 9 bases and J by 6 bases; unmatched bases: 10. CDR3 DNA sequence: TGTGCCAGTAACAGGGGCCCCCCGGCCGGGGAGCTGTTTTTT. Protein product: CASNRGPPAGELFF.

The chain links TRBV6-1 to TRBJ2-1; possible D gene TRBD2, 6 bases. The CDR3 spans 10 residues. CDR1 is MNHNS and CDR2 is SASEGT in the germline V gene. V lost 10 bases, J lost 9 bases, and 10 bases lay in between. CDR3 sequence reads: CATWRGEQFF. The DNA of the CDR3 is TGTGCCACTTGGAGGGGTGAGCAGTTCTTC.

The V and J genes are TRBV28 and TRBJ2-3; D might be TRBD1 or TRBD2, each matching 5 bases. This CDR3 has 15 amino acids. The germline V and J ends were trimmed by 10 bases and 0 bases, with 17 bases remaining between them. Germline CDR1 is MDHEN and CDR2 is SYDVKM. CDR3 in amino acids: CATKMGRLSTDTQYF. The CDR3 region has the DNA TGTGCCACCAAGATGGGACGGCTAAGCACAGATACGCAGTATTTT.

This clonotype has only a few counts. The chain recombines TRBV12-3 or TRBV12-4 with TRBJ1-1; the D is unclear. Trimming left V 0 bases short and J 3 bases short, with 5 bases between. The CDR3 is 13 amino acids. The DNA for the CDR3 is TGTGCCAGCAGTTTAGCGCCCCACACTGAAGCTTTCTTT. Residues: CASSLAPHTEAFF.

V gene TRBV4-1 combines with J gene TRBJ1-1; D unclear. V was shortened by 3 bases and J by 0 bases, with 14 bases between the two germline ends. Germline V lookup: CDR1 MGHRA, CDR2 YSYEKL. The CDR3 is made up of 16 amino acids. CDR3 DNA: TGCGCCAGCAGCCAGGTCATCGGGCGTTTGAACACTGAAGCTTTCTTT. It specifies CASSQVIGRLNTEAFF.

The rearrangement uses TRBV6-6 and TRBJ1-2; D ambiguous. With 7 bases removed from V and 1 base from J, the gap between germline ends came to 10 bases. Germline V gene sequence: CDR1 MNHNY, CDR2 SVGAGI (reference sequence). The CDR3 runs to 13 residues. The CDR3 loop is CASTKGVNYGYTF. In DNA, the CDR3 is TGTGCCAGCACCAAGGGAGTTAACTATGGCTACACCTTC.

This rearrangement joins TRBV20-1 to TRBJ2-1, with 9 nucleotides matching TRBD2. CDR3 length equals 18 residues. CDR1 is DFQATT and CDR2 is SNEGSKA in the germline V gene (reference sequence). With V trimmed by 6 bases and J by 0 bases, 15 bases remained unmatched. CDR3 sequence (DNA): TGCAGTGCCGGGGGGGTAGCGGGGGCGCTAAGCTCCTACAATGAGCAGTTCTTC. Protein product: CSAGGVAGALSSYNEQFF.

J is TRBJ2-1 and V is TRBV12-3 or TRBV12-4; D might be TRBD2 (5 bases). The CDR3 consists of 19 residues. V shed 8 bases and J shed 0 bases, with 26 bases lying between them. CDR3 in DNA: TGTGCCAGCTGTTCGCAGTTTGCGACCAGTGGGAGCTCCTACAATGAGCAGTTCTTC. Translation gives CASCSQFATSGSSYNEQFF.

This clonotype has more than one count but fewer than ten. J is TRBJ2-1 and V is TRBV6-1, with 8 bases identical to TRBD2. This CDR3 comprises 14 residues. From germline, CDR1 is MNHNS and CDR2 SASEGT. Trimming at V came to 5 bases and at J to 8 bases, leaving 8 bases not matched to a gene. CDR3 nucleotide sequence: TGTGCCAGCAGTCCCGCGGGACTAGTTTATGAGCAGTTCTTC. It specifies CASSPAGLVYEQFF.

This clonotype was recorded a few times. The chain has TRBV15 and TRBJ2-3, with D possibly called TRBD1 or TRBD2 (5 bases each). The CDR3 contains 18 residues. V was pared by 3 bases and J by 2 bases, with 21 bases between. Germline lookup yields CDR1 LNHNV and CDR2 YYDKDF (reference sequence). As DNA, the CDR3 is TGTGCCACCAGCAGGCCCCTTGGGGGACCGCCATCCACAGATACGCAGTATTTT. The encoded protein is CATSRPLGGPPSTDTQYF.

This clonotype was seen a few times. The chain uses TRBV20-1 and TRBJ2-7; no definite D call. The V and J ends lost 3 bases and 3 bases respectively, with 12 bases between them. Germline values: CDR1 DFQATT, CDR2 SNEGSKA (reference sequence). The CDR3 runs 13 residues. This CDR3 is CSASATAIYEQYF. CDR3 DNA sequence: TGCAGTGCTAGTGCAACAGCCATCTACGAGCAGTACTTC.

This clonotype appeared a few times. The genes are TRBV12-3 or TRBV12-4 and TRBJ2-1; the D gene is possibly TRBD2 (5 bases). The CDR3 contains 11 residues. The ends were cut back, 2 bases at V and 11 bases at J, with 7 bases in the middle. CDR3 nucleotide sequence: TGTGCCAGCAGTTTACCGGGAAAGCAGTTCTTC. Its translation: CASSLPGKQFF.

The chain uses TRBV20-1 and TRBJ1-6; D is possibly TRBD1 (5 bases). CDR1 is DFQATT, CDR2 SNEGSKA, per germline (reference sequence). The CDR3 runs 17 residues. The ends were cut back, 1 base at V and 1 base at J, with 14 bases in the middle. This chain's CDR3 is CSARGGTGRSYNSPLHF. In nucleotides, the CDR3 is TGCAGTGCTAGAGGGGGAACAGGCAGGTCCTATAATTCACCCCTCCACTTT.

The genes are TRBV5-5 and TRBJ1-3, with a tentative D call TRBD1 (5 bases). The germline V and J ends were trimmed by 2 bases and 4 bases, with 16 bases remaining between them. The CDR3 contains 16 residues. CDR1 and CDR2 (germline): SGHKS, YYEKEE (reference sequence). The CDR3 reads CASSLHPGTEGNTIYF. The DNA of the CDR3 is TGTGCCAGCAGCTTACATCCCGGGACCGAAGGAAACACCATATATTTT.

This chain links TRBV19 with TRBJ2-1; D possibly corresponds to TRBD2 (5 bases). This CDR3 is built from 15 residues. Germline V CDR1 and CDR2: LNHDA, SQIVND (reference sequence). Trimming removed 7 bases at V and 1 base at J, with 14 bases between. The CDR3 loop reads CASTASGSSYNEQFF. In nucleotides, the CDR3 is TGTGCCAGTACCGCCAGCGGCAGTTCCTACAATGAGCAGTTCTTC.